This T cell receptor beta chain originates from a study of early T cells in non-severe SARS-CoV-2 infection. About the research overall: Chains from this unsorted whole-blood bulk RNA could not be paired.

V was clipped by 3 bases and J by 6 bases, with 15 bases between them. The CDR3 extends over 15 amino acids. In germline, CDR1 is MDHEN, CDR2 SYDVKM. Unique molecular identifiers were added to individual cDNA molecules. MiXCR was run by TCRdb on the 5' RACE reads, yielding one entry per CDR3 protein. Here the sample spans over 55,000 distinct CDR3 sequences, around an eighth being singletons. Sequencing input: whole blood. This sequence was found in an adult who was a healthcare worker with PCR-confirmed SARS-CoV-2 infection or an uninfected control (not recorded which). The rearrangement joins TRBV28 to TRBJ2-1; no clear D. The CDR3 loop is CASSFLDSTANEQFF. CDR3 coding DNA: TGTGCCAGCAGTTTCTTAGACTCAACTGCCAATGAGCAGTTCTTC. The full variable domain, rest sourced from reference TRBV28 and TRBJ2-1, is DVKVTQSSRYLVKRTGEKVFLECVQDMDHENMFWYRQDPGLGLRLIYFSYDVKMKEKGDIPEGYSVSREKKERFSLILESASTNQTSMYLCASSFLDSTANEQFFGPGTRLTVL.